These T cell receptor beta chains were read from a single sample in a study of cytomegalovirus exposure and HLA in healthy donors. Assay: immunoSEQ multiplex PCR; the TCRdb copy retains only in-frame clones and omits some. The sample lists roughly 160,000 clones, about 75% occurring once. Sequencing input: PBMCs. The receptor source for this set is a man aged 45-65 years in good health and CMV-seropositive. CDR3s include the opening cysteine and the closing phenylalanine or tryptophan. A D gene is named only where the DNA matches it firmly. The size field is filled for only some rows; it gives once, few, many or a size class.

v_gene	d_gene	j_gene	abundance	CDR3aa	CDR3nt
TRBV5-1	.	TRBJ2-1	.	CASSIPQGYNEQFF	TGCGCCAGCTCTATCCCCCAGGGGTACAATGAGCAGTTCTTC
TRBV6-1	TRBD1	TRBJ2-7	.	CAGKGTGNEQYF	TGTGCCGGCAAGGGGACAGGGAACGAGCAGTACTTC
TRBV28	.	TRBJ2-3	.	CASARDRGDGDTQYF	TGTGCCAGCGCTAGGGATAGGGGCGACGGAGATACGCAGTATTTT
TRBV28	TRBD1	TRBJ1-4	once	CASRTGINEKLFF	TGTGCCAGCCGGACAGGGATTAATGAAAAACTGTTTTTT
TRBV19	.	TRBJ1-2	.	CASKRPIGRPEDGYTF	TGTGCCAGTAAAAGGCCTATCGGCCGTCCCGAGGATGGCTACACCTTC
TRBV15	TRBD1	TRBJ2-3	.	CATSTPQRGGRDTQYF	TGTGCCACCAGCACCCCGCAACGAGGGGGCCGGGATACGCAGTATTTT
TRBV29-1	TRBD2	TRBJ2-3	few	CSVPKAGGWVDTQYF	TGCAGCGTTCCAAAAGCGGGGGGTTGGGTAGATACGCAGTATTTT
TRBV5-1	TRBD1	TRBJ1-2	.	CASSVGPSTGAGGYTF	TGCGCCAGCAGCGTTGGACCGTCGACAGGGGCGGGAGGCTACACCTTC
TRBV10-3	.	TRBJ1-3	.	CAIRSDSGNTIYF	TGTGCCATCAGGAGTGATTCTGGAAACACCATATATTTT
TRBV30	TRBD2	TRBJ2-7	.	CAWSVASGHFYEQYF	TGTGCCTGGAGTGTAGCTAGCGGCCACTTCTACGAGCAGTACTTC
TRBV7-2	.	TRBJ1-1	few	CASSLFRVMNTEAFF	TGTGCCAGCAGCTTATTTCGGGTTATGAACACTGAAGCTTTCTTT
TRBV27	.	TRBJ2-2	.	CASSPGTTNTGELFF	TGTGCCAGCAGCCCCGGGACAACGAACACCGGGGAGCTGTTTTTT
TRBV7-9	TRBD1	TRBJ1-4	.	CASSTDRGDEKLFF	TGTGCCAGCAGCACGGACAGGGGGGATGAAAAACTGTTTTTT
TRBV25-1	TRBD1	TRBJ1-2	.	CASSEGQGNYGYTF	TGTGCCAGCAGTGAGGGACAGGGAAACTATGGCTACACCTTC
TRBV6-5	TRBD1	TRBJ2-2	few	CASSYTGDGTGELFF	TGTGCCAGCAGTTACACAGGGGATGGCACCGGGGAGCTGTTTTTT
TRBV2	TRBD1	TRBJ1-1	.	CASSEAGTAGF	TGTGCCAGCAGTGAAGCGGGGACAGCCGGCTTT